This T cell receptor (beta chain) was profiled in a study of T-cell memory formation after mild COVID-19. Study-wide results and limits: Second-wave clones peaking on day 37 lacked confirmed SARS-CoV-2 specificity. Some responding clones appeared in pre-infection memory, suggesting cross-reactive memory joined.

Regarding this clonotype: The antigen remains undetermined.

MiXCR was run by TCRdb on the 5' RACE reads, yielding one entry per CDR3 protein. The sample carries approximately 440,000 distinct CDR3 sequences, roughly 20% recorded once. V gave up 5 bases and J gave up 5 bases; unmatched junction bases: 8. The CDR3 sequence is 15 residues long. Germline V gene lookup returns CDR1 SGHTA and CDR2 FQGTGA. This TCR was recovered from an adult woman who had mild COVID-19 (a few samples of this study predate the infection). Cell type and time point are not known. This sequence joins TRBV7-3 and TRBJ2-3, with TRBD1 matching 9 bases. Sequencing input: PBMCs or a T cell subset sorted from them (not recorded which). DNA of the CDR3: TGTGCCAGCAGCCAATTCCCGGGACAGGGAGATACGCAGTATTTT. Protein sequence: CASSQFPGQGDTQYF.